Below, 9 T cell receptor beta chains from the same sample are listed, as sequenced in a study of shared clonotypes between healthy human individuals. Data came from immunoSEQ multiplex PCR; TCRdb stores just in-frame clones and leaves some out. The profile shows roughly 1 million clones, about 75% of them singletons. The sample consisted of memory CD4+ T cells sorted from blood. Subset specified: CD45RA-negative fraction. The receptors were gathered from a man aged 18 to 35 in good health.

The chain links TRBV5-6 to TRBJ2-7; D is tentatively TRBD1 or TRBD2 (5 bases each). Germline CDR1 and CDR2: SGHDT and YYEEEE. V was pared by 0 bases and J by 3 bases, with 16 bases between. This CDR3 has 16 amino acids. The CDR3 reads CASSLVLPGHSYEQYF. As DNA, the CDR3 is TGTGCCAGCAGCTTGGTTCTACCGGGGCATAGCTACGAGCAGTACTTC.

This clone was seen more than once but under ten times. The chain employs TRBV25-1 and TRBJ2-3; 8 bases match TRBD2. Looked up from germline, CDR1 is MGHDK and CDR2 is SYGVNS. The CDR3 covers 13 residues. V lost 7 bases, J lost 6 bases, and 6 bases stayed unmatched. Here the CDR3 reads CASTGLVADTQYF. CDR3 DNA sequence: TGTGCCAGCACGGGACTAGTTGCTGATACGCAGTATTTT.

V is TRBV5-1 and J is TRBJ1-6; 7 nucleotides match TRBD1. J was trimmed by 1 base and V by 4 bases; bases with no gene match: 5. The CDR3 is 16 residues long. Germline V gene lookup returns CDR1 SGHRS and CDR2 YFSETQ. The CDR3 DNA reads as TGCGCCAGCAGCCTAGGGACAGTTTCCTATAATTCACCCCTCCACTTT. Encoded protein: CASSLGTVSYNSPLHF.

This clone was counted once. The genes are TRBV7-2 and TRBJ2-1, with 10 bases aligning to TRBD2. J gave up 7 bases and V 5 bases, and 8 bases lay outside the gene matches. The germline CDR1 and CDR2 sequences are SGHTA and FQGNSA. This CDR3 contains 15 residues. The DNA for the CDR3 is TGTGCCAGCAGCCAAAGCGGGAGGGCCGGGAATGAGCAGTTCTTC. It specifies CASSQSGRAGNEQFF.

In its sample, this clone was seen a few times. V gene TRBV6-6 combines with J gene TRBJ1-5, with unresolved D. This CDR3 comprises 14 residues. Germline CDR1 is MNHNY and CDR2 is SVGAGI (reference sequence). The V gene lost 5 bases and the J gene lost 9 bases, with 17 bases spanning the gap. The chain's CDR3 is CASSDPQRSGPQHF. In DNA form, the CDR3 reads TGTGCCAGCAGTGACCCACAGCGCTCGGGGCCCCAGCATTTT.

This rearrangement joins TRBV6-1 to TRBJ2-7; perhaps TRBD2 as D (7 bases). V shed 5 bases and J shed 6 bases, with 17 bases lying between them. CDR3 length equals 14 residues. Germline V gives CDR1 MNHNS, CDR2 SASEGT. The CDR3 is CASSTLRGPGEQYF. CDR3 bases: TGTGCCAGCAGTACTCTGCGGGGGCCTGGCGAGCAGTACTTC.

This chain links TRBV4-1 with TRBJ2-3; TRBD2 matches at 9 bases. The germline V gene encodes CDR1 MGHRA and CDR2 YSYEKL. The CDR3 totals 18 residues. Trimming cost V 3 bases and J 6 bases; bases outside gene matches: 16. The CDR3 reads CASSQTGVGAGGPDTQYF. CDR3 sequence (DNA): TGCGCCAGCAGCCAGACTGGGGTGGGTGCGGGAGGGCCGGATACGCAGTATTTT.

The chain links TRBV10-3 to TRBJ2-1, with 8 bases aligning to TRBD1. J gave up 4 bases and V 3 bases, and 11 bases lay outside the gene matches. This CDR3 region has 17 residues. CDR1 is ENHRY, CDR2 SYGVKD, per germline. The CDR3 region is CAISDSASRGHYNEQFF. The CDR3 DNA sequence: TGTGCCATCAGTGACTCGGCTAGCAGGGGGCATTACAATGAGCAGTTCTTC.

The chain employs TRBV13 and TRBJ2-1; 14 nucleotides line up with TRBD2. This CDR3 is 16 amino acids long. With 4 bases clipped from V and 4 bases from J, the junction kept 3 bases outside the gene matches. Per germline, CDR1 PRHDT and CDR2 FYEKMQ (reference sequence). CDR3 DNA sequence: TGTGCCAGCAGCTCCCGGACTAGCGGGAGGTACAATGAGCAGTTCTTC. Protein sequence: CASSSRTSGRYNEQFF.